Sequencing of this T cell receptor beta chain was carried out in a study of blood T cells in healthy people across ages. Study-level information: Through template switching, about one barcoded beta molecule was captured per two T cells, as measured in model experiments.

Approximately 9 milliliters was the volume of peripheral blood drawn from each donor. Study-level points and caveats: In older individuals, TCR beta diversity per million T cells was lower, falling roughly linearly with age. Without sorted subsets, naive and antigen-experienced compartments could not be conclusively compared.

This clonotype showed up many times. Antigen unknown. The authors ran a second PCR of 7 to 11 cycles using a sample-barcoded 5' primer and a J-beta primer mix. TCRdb re-called the 5' RACE reads with MiXCR, one entry per CDR3 protein. The profile shows about a million distinct CDR3 sequences, around two fifths of them singletons. CDR3 size: 13 residues. Germline V gene lookup returns CDR1 SGHRS and CDR2 YFSETQ. Trimming took 0 bases from V and 6 from J, leaving 8 bases between them. The chain has TRBV5-1 and TRBJ2-3; D is ambiguous. Sequencing was done on a sample of blood. This clonotype was obtained from a man aged 18 to 30 in good health. The CDR3 spells CASSLGPADTQYF. The CDR3 DNA is TGCGCCAGCAGCTTGGGGCCGGCGGATACGCAGTATTTT.